This paragraph covers one TCR beta chain sequence. This clonotype was counted at least ten times. Its antigen is unknown. There are no base qualities to consult, and no much larger clone falls within one base. Reads for this sample came from an Illumina HiSeq 1500. Through fastp at Q25 and MiXCR, TCRdb rebuilt clones from the public reads, retaining in-frame beta chains. CDR3 protein duplicates are merged, each entry listing the most common genes and DNA. This sample comprises 150,000 to 200,000 distinct CDR3 sequences, around 14% of them detected only once. The ten largest clones represent over 20% of the sample. The data were taken from a study of T cell repertoires in cytomegalovirus infection (dated by TCRdb to about 2019). For context, the study as a whole: The HLA type of each donor mattered for the analysis, because public TCR beta signatures pointed to carriage of CMV infection along with the matching HLA type.

What the research found in general, with its limitations: The ex vivo response was dominated by HLA-C-restricted CMV-specific TCR beta clonotypes, and the single most frequent clonotype in two of eight donors was supplied by these HLA-C-restricted clonotypes. Cumulative frequency of public TCR beta family members discriminated carriers of CMV infection plus the relevant HLA type in this cohort and an independent 352-donor cohort.

V drops 1 base and J drops 4 bases, leaving 8 bases in between. The CDR3, from cysteine to phenylalanine, totals 14 residues. The DNA shown is the 42-base CDR3, in frame from base 1. CDR1 and CDR2 are read off the germline V gene (reference sequence) as SEHNR and FQNEAQ. Input material: PBMCs. The rearrangement combines TRBV7-9 with TRBJ2-1, with an unclear D gene assignment. The sequence came from a human donor in good health (CMV status not recorded). Some clones in this sample may be carry-over from other donors' samples. The DNA sequence follows: TGTGCCAGCAGCTTAGAACCCCGGTACAATGAGCAGTTCTTC. It encodes CASSLEPRYNEQFF.